Listed below are T cell receptor beta chains from one sample, sequenced in a study of Tregs in tolerant kidney transplant recipients. Profiled with immunoSEQ multiplex PCR; TCRdb holds only in-frame clones, not every one. The data show some 70,000 clones, around 83% seen once. Input material: CD4+ T cells from blood. These receptor sequences come from a human donor in good health. Each CDR3 is given with its conserved first and last residue. The D gene is left open where the match is weak. Expanded clones get a size class; other rows say once, few or many, or leave the size out.

TRBJ1-6	TRBD1	TRBV19	few	TGTGCCAGTAACCCTCGACAGGGTTCACCCCTCCACTTT	CASNPRQGSPLHF
TRBJ1-1	-	TRBV21-1	-	TGTGCCAGCAGCAAATTTCGGGCGTCGGGCACTGAAGCTTTCTTT	CASSKFRASGTEAFF
TRBJ2-7	TRBD1	TRBV2	-	TGTGCCAGCAGTAGACAGGGTTCGGGCTACGAGCAGTACTTC	CASSRQGSGYEQYF
TRBJ2-4	-	TRBV5-4	medium-sized	TGTGCCAGCAGCCCTGGGGGTGAAAACATTCAGTACTTC	CASSPGGENIQYF
TRBJ2-5	-	TRBV7-6	-	TGTGCCAGCAGCTCTCCGTCGACCCAGTACTTC	CASSSPSTQYF
TRBJ1-4	TRBD1	TRBV5-6	few	TGTGCCAGCAGGCGTCGGACAGGGGGCTTTGAAAAACTGTTTTTT	CASRRRTGGFEKLFF
TRBJ2-7	-	TRBV6-6	few	TGTGCCAGCAGTCCACAGGGATACGAGCAGTACTTC	CASSPQGYEQYF
TRBJ1-2	-	TRBV28	-	TGTGCCAGCAGTTTCCTGGGCAGCTATGGCTACACCTTC	CASSFLGSYGYTF
TRBJ1-2	-	TRBV11-3	-	TGTGCCAGCAGCCCGGGCCAAGACTATGGCTACACCTTC	CASSPGQDYGYTF
TRBJ2-1	TRBD2	TRBV5-8	-	TGTGCCAGCAGCTCATCAGGGCGGGGGAGCTCCTACAATGAGCAGTTCTTC	CASSSSGRGSSYNEQFF
TRBJ2-1	-	TRBV5-6	-	TGTGCCAGCAGCTGGCGCCCGCCCCCCTACAATGAGCAGTTCTTC	CASSWRPPPYNEQFF
TRBJ2-5	-	TRBV11-2	-	TGTGCCAGCAGCTTCGGACAACGGGAGACCCAGTACTTC	CASSFGQRETQYF
TRBJ1-1	-	TRBV15	-	TGTGCCACCACTGGATCCTTAGGGGGCACTGAAGCTTTCTTT	CATTGSLGGTEAFF